Described below is a single T cell receptor (beta chain) sequence and its context. Its matching antigen is unknown. This record comes from a study of identifying expanded T cells in peripheral blood. Study results and caveats: Approximately 1.1 clones differed between technical replicates, versus roughly 17 and 20 over time. Clone count variance between roughly 2-week samples rose with total template count.

No infections or other immune events were documented during collection. Repertoires were generated with immunoSEQ multiplex PCR, while TCRdb's copy carries only in-frame clones and drops some. The sample contains 100,000 to 150,000 clones, less than 90% of which appear only once. Sequenced material: blood. The sequence was obtained from a person aged 18-69 years in good health.

The CDR3, as DNA: TGTGCCAGCACATTCAAGCTCGGTCCCGATCAGCCCCAGCATTTT. Its protein product is CASTFKLGPDQPQHF. This chain uses TRBV5-5 with TRBJ1-5, with D hard to call. CDR1 and CDR2 (germline): SGHKS, YYEKEE (reference sequence). This CDR3 is built from 15 residues. V lost 6 bases and J 5 bases, leaving 18 bases between the germline ends.